This T cell receptor beta chain is drawn from a study of T-cell reconstitution after alpha-beta-depleted transplantation in children listed by TCRdb under 2016. Regarding the research as a whole: The study quantitatively tracked T-cell immune reconstitution after TCRalphabeta/CD19-depleted allogeneic hematopoietic cell transplantation in children using TCR repertoire profiling. Study-level results and caveats: About two months after transplant, the apparently early recovery of alphabetaT-cell counts reportedly depended on just several hundred clones that had expanded rapidly and came from non-depleted graft cells. The frequencies of hyperexpanded clones fell over the following months, and after one year, T-cell counts and TCRbeta diversity were mostly attributed to newly produced T cells. The high TCRbeta diversity at day 60 in some patients was ascribed to recipient T cells and intrathymic progenitors that had survived conditioning.

The cysteine opens and the phenylalanine closes a CDR3 of 13 amino acids. Only the CDR3 DNA stays, 39 bases, in frame from base 1. Deletion took 2 bases off V and 3 bases off J, with a span of 7 bases between the germline ends. The germline V gene specifies KGHSH as CDR1 and LQKENI as CDR2. The library was made by PCR. The reads were generated on an Illumina HiSeq 2500. TCR library preparation used molecular barcoding, with unique molecular identifiers applied to normalize quantification of the TCRbeta repertoire. TCRdb reran the public reads through fastp at Q25 and MiXCR, keeping productive beta chains. Each record represents a unique CDR3 protein, reported with the most common genes and DNA among its rows. Here the sample has about 870,000 distinct CDR3 sequences; around 17% occur a single time. Approximately 5% of the sample is in the top ten clones. About this clonotype itself: The antigen this receptor binds is unknown. No base quality information exists; no much larger clone differs at one position.

The treatment or condition label for this specimen denotes: allogeneic hematopoietic cell transplantation with graft depleted of TCRalphabeta T cells and CD19 B cells. The children who served as transplant recipients had been given grafts of TCRalphabeta/CD19-depleted allogeneic hematopoietic cells. The material sequenced was PBMCs, mostly from graft donor cells, taken 360 days after TCRalphabeta/CD19-depleted stem cell transplant. Recombination joined TRBV18 with TRBJ1-2; the D gene is unclear. The clonotype originates from a male patient aged 10-17 years who had a stem cell transplant for acute lymphoblastic leukemia, so the T cells may come from the graft donor. CDR3 sequence: CASSPGPDYGYTF. The DNA is TGTGCCAGCTCACCAGGGCCGGACTATGGCTACACCTTC.